The clone carrying this T cell receptor beta chain was recorded a few times. Its antigen is not known. The CDR3 consists of 14 residues. V gave up 6 bases and J gave up 2 bases, with 14 bases separating them. Germline CDR1 MNHEY, CDR2 SMNVEV (reference sequence). The record originates from a study of T-cell memory formation after mild COVID-19. Study information: TCR clusters largely stayed donor specific.

A 5'RACE reaction primed in the constant segment made cDNA libraries of TCR alpha and TCR beta, and these carried sample barcodes and UMIs. MiXCR, applied by TCRdb to the 5' RACE reads, yields one record per CDR3 protein. The repertoire has under 550,000 distinct CDR3 sequences, roughly 18% of them found once; the top ten carry roughly 21%. Whole-study findings and limits: Memory sampled before infection contained some responding clones, suggesting cross-reactive memory joined.

The chain couples TRBV27 to TRBJ2-7; unclear D gene. Sequencing was done on a sample of PBMCs or a T cell subset sorted from them (not recorded which). This clonotype was sampled from a man aged 18 to 30 who had mild COVID-19 (a few samples of this study predate the infection). Cell type and time point are not known. CDR3 in amino acids: CASSSGPGAYEQYF. CDR3 DNA sequence: TGTGCCAGCAGCTCAGGCCCTGGAGCCTACGAGCAGTACTTC.